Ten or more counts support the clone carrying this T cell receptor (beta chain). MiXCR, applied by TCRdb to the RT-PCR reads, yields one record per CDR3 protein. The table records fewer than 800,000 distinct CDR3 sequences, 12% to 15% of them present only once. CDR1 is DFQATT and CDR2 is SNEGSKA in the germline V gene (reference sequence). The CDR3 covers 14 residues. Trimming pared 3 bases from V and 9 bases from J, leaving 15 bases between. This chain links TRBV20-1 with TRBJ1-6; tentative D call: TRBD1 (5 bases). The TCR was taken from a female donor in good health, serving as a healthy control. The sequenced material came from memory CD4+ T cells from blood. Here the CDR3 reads CSARIGTGGSPLHF. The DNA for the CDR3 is TGCAGTGCTAGGATAGGGACCGGTGGTTCACCCCTCCACTTT.